The 10 T cell receptor beta chains given below trace back to one sample, sequenced in a study of blood T cell repertoires in COVID-19 (TCRdb year 2020). Library prep was done by the immunoSEQ multiplex PCR assay. The immuneACCESS repertoire file appears here via TCRdb, limited to in-frame rearrangements. These files lack a portion of the clones; in checked studies, under half of the deficit traces to unresolved V genes, and the cause of the others is not known. The sample table lists tens of thousands of clones, roughly 84% of them with a count of one. The top ten constitute 3.5% to 5% of the sample. The material sequenced was peripheral blood. These receptors were taken from a man in his fifties with acute or convalescent COVID-19.

The V call is TRBV30, the J call TRBJ2-1; 8 nucleotides align to TRBD2. The V and J ends lost 4 bases and 3 bases, in that order; junction bases with no gene match: 11. In germline, CDR1 is GTSNPN, CDR2 SVGIG (reference sequence). The CDR3 length is 16 residues. CDR3 sequence (DNA): TGTGCCTGGACCGTGCAAGGGAGCGGGAGCTACAATGAGCAGTTCTTC. Its translation is CAWTVQGSGSYNEQFF.

The J gene is TRBJ1-5, the V gene TRBV6-5; D remains ambiguous. V shed 6 bases and J shed 0 bases, with 9 bases lying between them. Germline V gene lookup returns CDR1 MNHEY and CDR2 SVGAGI. This CDR3 has 14 amino acids. The CDR3 is CASRSYFSNQPQHF. In DNA, the CDR3 is TGTGCCAGCAGGTCCTACTTTAGCAATCAGCCCCAGCATTTT.

The genes are TRBV5-1 and TRBJ1-1; 7 bases are a match to TRBD1. With V trimmed by 7 bases and J by 0 bases, 12 bases remained unmatched. CDR1 and CDR2 (germline): SGHRS, YFSETQ. The CDR3 consists of 16 residues. The CDR3 nucleotides are TGCGCCAGCGGAAGGGCGGGACAGTCAATGAACACTGAAGCTTTCTTT. This translates into CASGRAGQSMNTEAFF.

V is TRBV4-1 and J is TRBJ1-3; the D gene is possibly TRBD1 (6 bases). V dropped 0 bases and J dropped 0 bases, with 15 bases sitting between them. The germline CDR1 and CDR2 sequences are MGHRA and YSYEKL. CDR3 size: 18 residues. CDR3 loop: CASSQDSGGGLSGNTIYF. DNA of the CDR3: TGCGCCAGCAGCCAAGATTCAGGCGGGGGGCTCTCTGGAAACACCATATATTTT.

The chain has TRBV6-6 and TRBJ1-5; D gene uncertain. Germline lookup yields CDR1 MNHNY and CDR2 SVGAGI (reference sequence). The ends were cut back, 5 bases at V and 0 bases at J, with 8 bases in the middle. The CDR3 contains 14 residues. CDR3 amino acids: CASSPTNSNQPQHF. The CDR3 DNA reads as TGTGCCAGCAGTCCGACAAATAGCAATCAGCCCCAGCATTTT.

The chain carries TRBV11-3 and TRBJ2-7; TRBD2 is a possible D gene (6 bases). The CDR3 is 15 residues long. The V end lost 2 bases, the J end lost 1 base, and 12 bases lay between the germline ends. Germline CDR1 SGHNT, CDR2 YENEEA. The CDR3 loop reads CASSLSSGLSYEQYF. CDR3 nucleotides: TGTGCCAGCAGCTTAAGCAGCGGGCTTTCCTACGAGCAGTACTTC.

V gene TRBV5-1 combines with J gene TRBJ2-1, with 9 nucleotides matching TRBD2. V lost 0 bases to trimming and J lost 6 bases; unmatched junction nucleotides: 4. There are 15 residues in the CDR3. Looked up from germline, CDR1 is SGHRS and CDR2 is YFSETQ. The CDR3 region has the DNA TGCGCCAGCAGCTTGGCAGCGGGAGGAATCAATGAGCAGTTCTTC. Amino acid sequence: CASSLAAGGINEQFF.

The chain uses TRBV5-1 and TRBJ2-1; D possibly corresponds to TRBD1 (6 bases). CDR1 and CDR2 from the germline V gene are SGHRS and YFSETQ. V gave up 1 base and J gave up 4 bases, with 12 bases separating them. CDR3 length: 15 residues. CDR3: CASSLTGFEYNEQFF. In DNA form, the CDR3 reads TGCGCCAGCAGCTTGACAGGGTTCGAGTACAATGAGCAGTTCTTC.

CDR3 DNA sequence: TGTGCCAGCAGCCCGGAGACTAGCGGGAAGGGTGAGCAGTTCTTC. It is translated as CASSPETSGKGEQFF. V and J are TRBV13 and TRBJ2-1; TRBD2 matches at 11 bases. The CDR3 covers 15 residues. Germline V gene lookup returns CDR1 PRHDT and CDR2 FYEKMQ (reference sequence). After removal of 5 bases from V and 9 bases from J, the junction contained 9 bases not matched to a gene.

The rearrangement uses TRBV7-6 and TRBJ2-1, with 10 bases aligning to TRBD2. From germline, CDR1 is SGHVS and CDR2 FNYEAQ. CDR3 length equals 16 residues. The V and J ends lost 5 bases and 5 bases, in that order; junction bases with no gene match: 9. The CDR3 spells CASSVQRGGGNNEQFF. The CDR3 DNA reads as TGTGCCAGCAGCGTACAGCGGGGGGGAGGAAACAATGAGCAGTTCTTC.